The 28 T cell receptor beta chains below were found in one sample sequenced in a study of cytomegalovirus exposure and HLA in healthy donors. Vbeta (60) and Jbeta (13) primers were used in the PCR. Assay used: immunoSEQ multiplex PCR; TCRdb lists only in-frame clones, some missing. The sample includes about 62,000 clones, around 75% of them seen just once. Sequencing was carried out using PBMCs. The receptors derive from a man in his sixties in good health and CMV-seropositive.

This rearrangement joins TRBV4-2 to TRBJ2-3; 11 nucleotides match TRBD2. The CDR3 consists of 19 residues. Trimming cost V 0 bases and J 2 bases; bases outside gene matches: 10. Germline V lookup: CDR1 LGHNA, CDR2 YNFKEQ. The CDR3 sequence is CASSQEDTASGGFTDTQYF. In DNA form, the CDR3 reads TGTGCCAGCAGCCAAGAGGATACGGCTAGCGGGGGGTTCACAGATACGCAGTATTTT.

The chain combines TRBV11-2 with TRBJ2-7; TRBD2 is a possible D gene (6 bases). The germline V gene has CDR1 SGHAT and CDR2 FQNNGV. The CDR3 totals 18 residues. Trimming removed 0 bases from V and 4 bases from J, with 22 bases in between. This CDR3 is CASSLERGSGVFYYEQYF. The CDR3 DNA follows: TGTGCCAGCAGCTTAGAACGGGGTTCGGGGGTTTTCTATTACGAGCAGTACTTC.

This clone was found a few times. The gene calls are TRBV7-2 and TRBJ1-4; D gene uncertain. V lost 4 bases and J lost 0, with 3 bases in between. Looked up from germline, CDR1 is SGHTA and CDR2 is FQGNSA. This CDR3 has 13 residues. The CDR3 reads CASSSSTNEKLFF. The CDR3, as DNA: TGTGCCAGCAGCTCGTCAACTAATGAAAAACTGTTTTTT. Together with reference TRBV7-2 and TRBJ1-4, the CDR3 gives the full variable domain: GAGVSQSPSNKVTEKGKDVELRCDPISGHTALYWYRQSLGQGLEFLIYFQGNSAPDKSGLPSDRFSAERTGGSVSTLTIQRTQQEDSAVYLCASSSSTNEKLFFGSGTQLSVL.

The V call is TRBV27, the J call TRBJ2-7; 9 bases agree with TRBD1. V was pared by 6 bases and J by 3 bases, with 6 bases of the junction left unmatched. The CDR3 is 14 amino acids. Germline CDR1 is MNHEY and CDR2 is SMNVEV (reference sequence). CDR3 nucleotide sequence: TGTGCCAGCAGCTGGGGGACAGGGAACTACGAGCAGTACTTC. Encoded protein: CASSWGTGNYEQYF.

J is TRBJ2-7 and V is TRBV5-1; TRBD2 matches 8 bases. With 0 bases clipped from V and 2 bases from J, the junction kept 4 bases outside the gene matches. Germline CDR1 is SGHRS and CDR2 is YFSETQ. This CDR3 spans 15 amino acids. The CDR3 loop is CASSLGGTSAYEQYF. In nucleotides, the CDR3 is TGCGCCAGCAGCTTGGGAGGGACTAGTGCCTACGAGCAGTACTTC.

This clone has just one count. V is TRBV5-4 and J is TRBJ2-7; D unresolved. CDR1 SGHNT and CDR2 YYREEE come from the germline V gene (reference sequence). V gave up 0 bases and J gave up 3 bases, with 7 bases separating them. This CDR3 comprises 13 residues. CDR3 DNA: TGTGCCAGCAGCTTGGGAGGTGGCTACGAGCAGTACTTC. Protein: CASSLGGGYEQYF.

V is TRBV19 and J is TRBJ2-5; D unclear. The length of the CDR3 is 11 residues. V lost 4 bases, J lost 4 bases, and 4 bases lay in between. CDR1 is LNHDA, CDR2 SQIVND, per germline (reference sequence). The CDR3 DNA sequence: TGTGCCAGTAGTAACTCAGAGACCCAGTACTTC. Translation: CASSNSETQYF.

The chain links TRBV5-1 to TRBJ1-4; 10 bases align to TRBD1. In germline, CDR1 is SGHRS, CDR2 YFSETQ. The trim removed 0 bases at V and 8 bases at J, leaving 4 bases unmatched. There are 15 residues in the CDR3. Here the CDR3 reads CASSLAGTGAEKLFF. The CDR3 DNA is TGCGCCAGCAGCTTGGCCGGGACAGGGGCCGAAAAACTGTTTTTT.

This rearrangement joins TRBV29-1 to TRBJ1-5; D is ambiguous. V lost 4 bases and J lost 0, with 7 bases in between. The CDR3 loop spans 13 amino acids. Germline V gives CDR1 SQVTM, CDR2 ANQGSEA. CDR3 sequence (DNA): TGCAGCGTTGCCCCAGATAGCAATCAGCCCCAGCATTTT. It encodes CSVAPDSNQPQHF.

This clone appeared a few times. The chain recombines TRBV6-6 with TRBJ2-2; 8 positions match TRBD1. With 0 bases clipped from V and 7 bases from J, the junction kept 4 bases outside the gene matches. There are 15 residues in the CDR3. CDR1 and CDR2 from the germline V gene are MNHNY and SVGAGI (reference sequence). The CDR3 coding sequence is TGTGCCAGCAGTTACTCGGACAGGGCTAACGGGGAGCTGTTTTTT. It is translated as CASSYSDRANGELFF.

The J gene is TRBJ2-6, the V gene TRBV11-3; the match to TRBD1 covers 7 bases. Germline assignment: CDR1 SGHNT and CDR2 YENEEA. This CDR3 is built from 17 residues. J was trimmed by 5 bases and V by 5 bases; bases with no gene match: 12. DNA of the CDR3: TGTGCCAGCAGCAGTCGGGACAGAGCAGGCTGGGCCAACGTCCTGACTTTC. Its translation is CASSSRDRAGWANVLTF.

The V and J genes are TRBV2 and TRBJ1-1; D ambiguous. The CDR3 has 12 amino acids. The V gene's germline CDR1 is SNHLY and CDR2 FYNNEI. With 4 bases removed from V and 1 base from J, the gap between germline ends came to 4 bases. CDR3 protein: CASSGGNTEAFF. The CDR3, as DNA: TGTGCCAGCAGTGGCGGGAACACTGAAGCTTTCTTT.

The rearrangement links TRBV4-1 to TRBJ2-7, with a weak D call TRBD2 (6 bases). V was shortened by 0 bases and J by 6 bases, with 21 bases between the two germline ends. Germline V gives CDR1 MGHRA, CDR2 YSYEKL. The CDR3 runs 17 residues. The CDR3 is CASSQETLAPRGFEQYF. The CDR3 nucleotides are TGCGCCAGCAGCCAAGAAACGCTAGCTCCTCGGGGGTTCGAGCAGTACTTC.

The V call is TRBV21-1, the J call TRBJ2-1; TRBD1 is taken as the D call from the table, unchecked against the DNA. TRBV21-1 is given as a pseudogene. CDR3 size: 17 residues. The CDR3 loop reads CASSKPGQEHLYNEQFF. CDR3 nucleotides: TGTGCCAGCAGTAAACCGGGACAGGAACACCTCTACAATGAGCAGTTCTTC.

The chain employs TRBV11-2 and TRBJ1-1; D is perhaps TRBD1 (6 bases). The CDR3 sequence is 15 residues long. Trimming took off 0 bases at V and 6 bases at J, with 14 bases between the two ends. CDR1 is SGHAT, CDR2 FQNNGV, per germline. The CDR3 DNA reads as TGTGCCAGCAGCTTAGATTCGAGGGGGACCCCTGAAGCTTTCTTT. Translating it yields CASSLDSRGTPEAFF.

V gene TRBV19 combines with J gene TRBJ2-5; 9 positions match TRBD2. The CDR3 length is 15 residues. Germline CDR1 is LNHDA and CDR2 is SQIVND (reference sequence). The ends lost 0 bases at V and 5 bases at J; junction bases unmatched: 4. The DNA for the CDR3 is TGTGCCAGTAGTATAGAGCGGGGGGGCCGGGAGACCCAGTACTTC. It translates to CASSIERGGRETQYF.

The table lists this clone with a count of one. V is TRBV5-4 and J is TRBJ2-5; 8 bases match TRBD2. The J call may not be correct, given that the DNA end is closer to TRBJ2-7. CDR1 is SGHNT and CDR2 is YYREEE in the germline V gene (reference sequence). This CDR3 spans 16 amino acids. This CDR3 is CASSLVVAGSSYEQYF. CDR3 DNA sequence: TGTGCCAGCAGCTTGGTGGTAGCGGGGAGCTCCTACGAGCAGTACTTC.

This chain links TRBV4-1 with TRBJ1-6; D gene ambiguous. The germline V gene has CDR1 MGHRA and CDR2 YSYEKL. The CDR3 is 15 residues long. V was pared by 0 bases and J by 6 bases, with 9 bases between. The chain's CDR3 is CASSQDGGFNSPLHF. CDR3 coding DNA: TGCGCCAGCAGCCAAGACGGAGGGTTTAATTCACCCCTCCACTTT.

With respect to this clone: Sequence at one end of the junction differs from germline and may be a read error. The J gene is TRBJ1-1, the V gene TRBV10-3; D gene unclear. The germline V gene has CDR1 ENHRY and CDR2 SYGVKD. The CDR3 totals 16 residues. The CDR3 DNA reads TGTGCCAGCAGTGAAGCGCCTGGGGAGATGAACACTGAAGCTTTCTTT. This sequence encodes CASSEAPGEMNTEAFF.

The rearrangement joins TRBV5-1 to TRBJ2-7; 12 bases are shared with TRBD1. V dropped 3 bases and J dropped 6; count of bases not matched to a gene: 7. CDR1 and CDR2 (germline): SGHRS, YFSETQ. The CDR3 has 15 amino acids. CDR3: CASSSFGTGGLEQYF. The CDR3 DNA follows: TGCGCCAGCAGCTCGTTCGGGACAGGGGGCCTCGAGCAGTACTTC.

The chain has TRBV27 and TRBJ2-5, with 7 bases matching TRBD1. The CDR3 spans 16 residues. Per the germline V gene, CDR1 is MNHEY and CDR2 is SMNVEV (reference sequence). The V gene end was trimmed by 5 bases and the J gene end by 1 base; junction bases not matched to a gene: 10. CDR3 region: CASSGRDRARQETQYF. CDR3 bases: TGTGCCAGCAGTGGGAGAGACAGGGCGCGCCAAGAGACCCAGTACTTC.

For this clone: A read error may account for a junction end that differs from germline. Other DNA sequences in the same sample also yield this CDR3. V usage is TRBV16 and J usage is TRBJ1-1; D uncertain. In germline, CDR1 is KGHSY, CDR2 FQNENV. The CDR3 extends over 15 amino acids. The CDR3 here is CASSQAGVGNTEAFF. The CDR3, as DNA: TGTGCCAGTAGCCAGGCTGGAGTAGGGAACACTGAAGCTTTCTTT.

This chain connects TRBV5-1 to TRBJ2-3, with TRBD1 matching 7 bases. This CDR3 comprises 15 residues. The ends lost 6 bases at V and 2 bases at J; junction bases unmatched: 9. Germline V gives CDR1 SGHRS, CDR2 YFSETQ. The CDR3 here is CASTSHGQDTDTQYF. The CDR3 coding sequence is TGCGCCAGCACCTCCCATGGACAGGACACAGATACGCAGTATTTT.

The rearrangement joins TRBV18 to TRBJ2-3, with TRBD2 identical over 10 bases. The trim removed 6 bases at V and 0 bases at J, leaving 6 bases unmatched. The CDR3 runs 16 residues. Germline V gives CDR1 KGHSH, CDR2 LQKENI. Here the CDR3 reads CASSRKAGGSTDTQYF. The CDR3 region has the DNA TGTGCCAGCTCGCGAAAAGCGGGGGGGAGCACAGATACGCAGTATTTT.

The V gene is TRBV5-1, the J gene TRBJ1-1; D ambiguous. Germline CDR1 is SGHRS and CDR2 is YFSETQ. V gave up 4 bases and J gave up 5 bases, with 12 bases separating them. The CDR3 is 13 amino acids. The DNA of the CDR3 is TGCGCCAGCAGCCCAACAGTGGCGACTGAAGCTTTCTTT. Translated: CASSPTVATEAFF.

Only a few counts were recorded for this clone. The chain uses TRBV29-1 and TRBJ1-4; 7 bases match TRBD1. This CDR3 has 14 residues. Germline values: CDR1 SQVTM, CDR2 ANQGSEA. The ends lost 4 bases at V and 1 base at J; junction bases unmatched: 3. The CDR3 DNA reads TGCAGCGTTGCCGACAGGGAAACTAATGAAAAACTGTTTTTT. Translating gives CSVADRETNEKLFF.

This clone was observed a few times. This rearrangement joins TRBV6-1 to TRBJ2-2; 7 nucleotides align to TRBD2. Germline CDR1 MNHNS, CDR2 SASEGT. This CDR3 has 13 amino acids. The CDR3 DNA reads as TGTGCTTTATCGGGGGGGAACACCGGGGAGCTGTTTTTT. Its protein product is CALSGGNTGELFF.

This chain joins TRBV5-1 and TRBJ1-4; D ambiguous. Germline CDR1 is SGHRS and CDR2 is YFSETQ. Trimming pared 0 bases from V and 6 bases from J, leaving 12 bases between. The CDR3 is 15 residues long. The CDR3 protein is CASSLDPGVDEKLFF. The CDR3 DNA reads TGCGCCAGCAGCTTGGACCCCGGTGTGGATGAAAAACTGTTTTTT.